The 20 T cell receptor beta chains listed next were all sequenced from one sample in a study of blood T cells in healthy people across ages. A second PCR, run for about 7 to 11 cycles, used a sample-barcoded 5' primer plus a J-beta primer mix. TCRdb itself ran the 5' RACE reads through MiXCR, one entry per CDR3 protein. The repertoire holds about 780,000 distinct CDR3 sequences, with less than 60% as singletons. What was sequenced was blood. These receptors all stem from a man older than 75 in good health.

This clonotype was counted once. This chain joins TRBV27 and TRBJ2-5, with 7 bases that match TRBD1. The DNA end is a closer match to TRBJ2-7, so the J assignment may be wrong. Germline CDR1 and CDR2: MNHEY and SMNVEV (reference sequence). The CDR3 has 14 residues. CDR3 in amino acids: CASSVRQGGYEQYF. The DNA for the CDR3 is TGTGCCAGCAGTGTCCGACAGGGCGGGTACGAGCAGTACTTC.

The chain carries TRBV5-1 and TRBJ2-3; 10 nucleotides line up with TRBD1. CDR3 size: 15 residues. CDR1 SGHRS and CDR2 YFSETQ come from the germline V gene. Trimming removed 3 bases from V and 3 bases from J; junction bases left unmatched: 4. The CDR3 is CASSSPDRGTDTQYF. CDR3 nucleotide sequence: TGCGCCAGCAGCTCCCCGGACAGGGGGACAGATACGCAGTATTTT.

This chain uses TRBV6-2 or TRBV6-3 with TRBJ1-5, with 8 bases lining up with TRBD1. Germline V lookup: CDR1 MNHEY, CDR2 SVGEGT. The V and J ends lost 6 bases and 0 bases, in that order; junction bases with no gene match: 7. CDR3 size: 16 residues. CDR3 amino acids: CASRKGQEHSNQPQHF. CDR3 bases: TGTGCCAGCAGAAAGGGACAGGAGCATAGCAATCAGCCCCAGCATTTT.

The rearrangement uses TRBV9 and TRBJ1-2; D gene uncertain. CDR3 size: 14 residues. Germline loops: CDR1 SGDLS, CDR2 YYNGEE. V shed 0 bases and J shed 5 bases, with 11 bases lying between them. The CDR3 here is CASSVAFGEYGYTF. DNA of the CDR3: TGTGCCAGCAGCGTAGCGTTCGGAGAGTATGGCTACACCTTC.

The V call is TRBV20-1, the J call TRBJ1-2, with D uncertain. This CDR3 region has 13 residues. Trimming left V 5 bases short and J 5 bases short, with 15 bases between. Per the germline V gene, CDR1 is DFQATT and CDR2 is SNEGSKA (reference sequence). The CDR3 nucleotides read TGCAGTGCTGTTCCCTTCGGGAGATATGGCTACACCTTC. Its protein is CSAVPFGRYGYTF.

Only a few counts were recorded for this clonotype. V is TRBV20-1 and J is TRBJ2-6, with 8 bases lining up with TRBD1. This CDR3 region has 22 residues. Looked up from germline, CDR1 is DFQATT and CDR2 is SNEGSKA (reference sequence). V lost 0 bases to trimming and J lost 1 base; unmatched junction nucleotides: 20. The CDR3 sequence is CSARDQGARIQGSRSGANVLTF. The CDR3 region has the DNA TGCAGTGCTAGAGACCAGGGGGCAAGGATACAGGGATCGCGATCTGGGGCCAACGTCCTGACTTTC.

This clonotype was detected ten times or more. The chain recombines TRBV29-1 with TRBJ2-3, with a weak D call TRBD1 (5 bases). The CDR3 runs to 14 residues. The V gene lost 8 bases and the J gene lost 2 bases, with 17 bases spanning the gap. Germline-derived CDR1 and CDR2 are SQVTM and ANQGSEA. CDR3 coding DNA: TGCAGCACCAGACAGAGAGGCCTCACAGATACGCAGTATTTT. Its protein is CSTRQRGLTDTQYF.

The chain joins TRBV5-8 to TRBJ2-1, with 12 bases aligning to TRBD1. This CDR3 has 15 residues. V shed 4 bases, J shed 10 bases, and the junction held 9 bases outside the gene matches. The germline CDR1 and CDR2 sequences are SGHTS and YDEGEE. CDR3 nucleotide sequence: TGTGCCAGCAGCCGGACCGGGACAGGGGGCCGGGAGCAGTTCTTC. This translates into CASSRTGTGGREQFF.

The V call is TRBV29-1, the J call TRBJ2-7; D is uncertain. The CDR3 totals 12 residues. The germline CDR1 and CDR2 sequences are SQVTM and ANQGSEA. Trimming took off 4 bases at V and 6 bases at J, with 13 bases between the two ends. The CDR3 spells CSVAIRAGEQYF. In DNA form, the CDR3 reads TGCAGCGTTGCTATCCGGGCTGGCGAGCAGTACTTC.

The chain recombines TRBV15 with TRBJ2-1; D tentatively fits TRBD1 or TRBD2 (5 bases each). Trimming took 7 bases from V and 2 from J, leaving 12 bases between them. The V gene's germline CDR1 is LNHNV and CDR2 YYDKDF (reference sequence). CDR3 length: 14 amino acids. CDR3 region: CATTRGVAYNEQFF. CDR3 DNA: TGTGCCACCACGAGAGGGGTCGCCTACAATGAGCAGTTCTTC.

As for this clonotype: One end of the junction does not line up with germline, which may come from a read error. The chain uses TRBV6-2 or TRBV6-3 and TRBJ2-5, with D unresolved. The CDR3 consists of 14 residues. CDR1 and CDR2 (germline): MNHEY, SVGEGT. Here the CDR3 reads CASSYSAAQGTQYF. In DNA, the CDR3 is TGTGCCAGCAGTTACTCTGCCGCACAAGGGACCCAGTACTTC.

Here the CDR3 reads CSVEEPRVVGAGGREQYF. The DNA of the CDR3 is TGCAGCGTTGAAGAACCTAGGGTGGTAGGAGCGGGGGGAAGAGAGCAGTACTTC. The V and J genes are TRBV29-1 and TRBJ2-1; TRBD2 aligns across 9 bases. The J call is doubtful: the DNA matches TRBJ2-7 better. The germline V gene encodes CDR1 SQVTM and CDR2 ANQGSEA. CDR3 length equals 18 residues.

This clonotype has at least ten counts. This sequence joins TRBV5-5 and TRBJ2-3, with D unresolved. The CDR3 is 16 amino acids. The V end was cut by 0 bases, the J end by 0 bases, with 11 bases between. Germline assignment: CDR1 SGHKS and CDR2 YYEKEE (reference sequence). The CDR3, as DNA: TGTGCCAGCAGCTTGGCCGGCGGAGTAAGCACAGATACGCAGTATTTT. Its protein is CASSLAGGVSTDTQYF.

This chain links TRBV20-1 with TRBJ2-3, with 10 bases identical to TRBD2. The V gene end was trimmed by 6 bases and the J gene end by 2 bases; junction bases not matched to a gene: 11. The CDR3 has 16 residues. From germline, CDR1 is DFQATT and CDR2 SNEGSKA (reference sequence). CDR3 sequence: CSAGTVLAGNTDTQYF. Here the CDR3 DNA reads TGCAGTGCAGGGACCGTACTAGCGGGGAACACAGATACGCAGTATTTT.

The chain has TRBV20-1 and TRBJ2-5; 11 positions match TRBD2. CDR1 and CDR2 from the germline V gene are DFQATT and SNEGSKA (reference sequence). The J segment lost 2 bases and the V segment lost 6 bases, leaving 11 bases of the junction unmatched. The CDR3 extends over 16 amino acids. For the CDR3, the DNA is TGCAGTGCCCGAAGCCCTAGCGGGAGGATACAAGAGACCCAGTACTTC. It specifies CSARSPSGRIQETQYF.

The V call is TRBV20-1, the J call TRBJ1-5; 8 bases are a match to TRBD1. The J segment lost 6 bases and the V segment lost 1 base, leaving 5 bases of the junction unmatched. The CDR3 contains 14 residues. Germline V gene data show CDR1 as DFQATT and CDR2 as SNEGSKA (reference sequence). The CDR3, as DNA: TGCAGTGCTAGAGGGACAGGGAGGTTTCAGCCCCAGCATTTT. This gives the protein CSARGTGRFQPQHF.

V is TRBV27 and J is TRBJ2-7, with TRBD2 matching 12 bases. After removal of 3 bases from V and 2 bases from J, the junction contained 5 bases not matched to a gene. The CDR3 is made up of 16 amino acids. In germline, CDR1 is MNHEY, CDR2 SMNVEV (reference sequence). CDR3 region: CASSFRTSGNPYEQYF. DNA for the CDR3: TGTGCCAGCAGTTTCAGGACTAGCGGGAACCCCTACGAGCAGTACTTC.

This clonotype is a singleton in its sample. The gene calls are TRBV7-2 and TRBJ1-2; 8 nucleotides align to TRBD1. This CDR3 has 16 amino acids. The V gene end was trimmed by 3 bases and the J gene end by 2 bases; junction bases not matched to a gene: 8. The germline V gene encodes CDR1 SGHTA and CDR2 FQGNSA. Here the CDR3 reads CASSFAGQGKNYGYTF. The DNA for the CDR3 is TGTGCCAGCAGCTTCGCCGGACAGGGAAAGAACTATGGCTACACCTTC.

Comment on this clonotype: Given a much more abundant clone one base away, this may be a read error. The chain combines TRBV20-1 with TRBJ2-1, with D perhaps TRBD1 (6 bases). Germline CDR1 reads DFQATT; CDR2 reads SNEGSKA (reference sequence). The V end lost 7 bases, the J end lost 0 bases, and 13 bases lay between the germline ends. The CDR3 extends over 14 amino acids. CDR3 in amino acids: CSVEDRTSYNEQFF. The CDR3 DNA is TGCAGTGTTGAAGACAGGACCTCCTACAATGAGCAGTTCTTC.

As DNA, the CDR3 is TGTGCCAGTAGTATATTGGACACCCCTGGGCAGCCCCAGCATTTT. Translating it yields CASSILDTPGQPQHF. This chain links TRBV19 with TRBJ1-5, with TRBD1 as a possible D gene (5 bases). This CDR3 has 15 residues. V was clipped by 2 bases and J by 7 bases, with 15 bases between them. Germline CDR1 is LNHDA and CDR2 is SQIVND (reference sequence). The variable domain in full, completed from reference TRBV19 and TRBJ1-5, reads DGGITQSPKYLFRKEGQNVTLSCEQNLNHDAMYWYRQDPGQGLRLIYYSQIVNDFQKGDIAEGYSVSREKKESFPLTVTSAQKNPTAFYLCASSILDTPGQPQHFGDGTRLSIL.